This T cell receptor (beta chain) was recorded in a study of T cell repertoires in cytomegalovirus infection. Study in general: CMV infection plus the matching HLA type was flagged by public TCR beta signatures.

Study-level findings and limits: HLA-C-restricted CMV-specific TCR beta clonotypes were dominant in the ex vivo response. Cumulated frequencies of public TCR beta families served to identify carriers of CMV plus the relevant HLA.

MiXCR was run by TCRdb on the reads, yielding one entry per CDR3 protein. The sample has roughly 180,000 distinct CDR3 sequences; about 30% are singletons. V was pared by 1 base and J by 5 bases, with 6 bases between. CDR1 and CDR2 (germline): SGHDN, FVKESK. CDR3 size: 13 residues. This clonotype came up a few times. What it binds is unknown. Sequencing was carried out using PBMCs. This chain joins TRBV14 and TRBJ2-1; no reliable D call. This receptor was taken from a human donor in good health (CMV status not recorded). Some clones in this sample may be carry-over from other donors' samples. CDR3 sequence: CASSQGGDNEQFF. The CDR3 region has the DNA TGTGCCAGCAGCCAAGGAGGCGACAATGAGCAGTTCTTC.